This T cell receptor (beta chain) was profiled in a study of naive and memory T cell subsets. Overall study results and limits: Especially in CD8 cells, naive repertoires contained a few larger clonotypes, possibly CD45RA-re-expressing memory cells. Expression changes during T cell differentiation may affect RNA-based TCR counts.

The beta constant-region primer was an equimolar mix of two oligonucleotides covering TRBC1 and TRBC2. The ligated cDNA underwent four PCR rounds using SP2 and nested alpha and beta constant-region primers. TCRdb reanalysed the UMI-ligation and nested PCR reads using MiXCR and keeps one entry per CDR3 protein. This table has 130,000 to 150,000 distinct CDR3 sequences, about 15% appearing once. This clonotype came up a few times. Its antigen is unidentified. This TCR came from a human donor in good health. Sequencing used naive CD4+ T cells from blood.

The CDR3 DNA reads as TGCGCCAGCAGTGAGTCGATCGCAGATACGCAGTATTTT. It yields the protein CASSESIADTQYF. V and J are TRBV10-2 and TRBJ2-3; D remains ambiguous. The germline V and J ends were trimmed by 0 bases and 4 bases, with 5 bases remaining between them. There are 13 residues in the CDR3. In germline, CDR1 is WSHSY, CDR2 SAAADI.